This is a list of T cell receptor beta chains from one sample in a study of beta chain features in type 1 diabetes. The data were produced by immunoSEQ multiplex PCR, yet TCRdb's version contains in-frame clones alone and is incomplete. This table holds roughly 400,000 clones, approximately 15% found once. Sequencing input: naive CD4+ T cells from blood. All receptors derive from a man between 25 and 39 years old in good health. Each CDR3 is given with its conserved first and last residue. Each record gives: CDR3 length, V gene, clone size, D gene, J gene, CDR3 DNA, CDR3 protein. A D gene is named only where the DNA matches it firmly. Not every row has a clone size; where given, it reads once, few, many or a size class.

12	TRBV12-5	NA	NA	TRBJ2-5	TGTGCTAGTGGCTTGACCGACGGGCCCGGGTACTTC	CASGLTDGPGYF
14	TRBV5-4	NA	NA	TRBJ2-3	TGTGCCAGCAGCTTTCACGTGGATTCCGATACGCAGTATTTT	CASSFHVDSDTQYF
12	TRBV10-3	few	NA	TRBJ2-1	TGTGCCATCAGTGGGACGGCGATTGAGCAGTTCTTC	CAISGTAIEQFF
15	TRBV11-2	NA	NA	TRBJ2-1	TGTGCCAGCAGGGACTACAGGGTTACCTACAATGAGCAGTTCTTC	CASRDYRVTYNEQFF
12	TRBV29-1	few	NA	TRBJ1-3	TGCAGCGCAGGGATCTCTGGAAACACCATATATTTT	CSAGISGNTIYF
15	TRBV18	NA	TRBD1	TRBJ2-5	TGTGCCAGCTCACCTGGACAGGGAGTGCAAGAGACCCAGTACTTC	CASSPGQGVQETQYF
14	TRBV19	NA	TRBD2	TRBJ2-1	TGTGCCAGTAGTAATAGCGGGGAGTCGGATGAGCAGTTCTTC	CASSNSGESDEQFF
15	TRBV7-9	NA	NA	TRBJ2-2	TGTGCCAGCAGCTGGCGTACGGGGAACACCGGGGAGCTGTTTTTT	CASSWRTGNTGELFF
14	TRBV5-6	NA	NA	TRBJ2-7	TGTGCCAGCAGCTTCTCCCTAAAAGGGTACGAGCAGTACTTC	CASSFSLKGYEQYF
14	TRBV29-1	NA	TRBD1	TRBJ2-3	TGCAGCGCCCGTGGGGGCCAGGGGGCAGATACGCAGTATTTT	CSARGGQGADTQYF
14	TRBV2	few	TRBD1	TRBJ2-1	TGTGCCTCCCGATACAGGGGGCTCCACAATGAGCAGTTCTTC	CASRYRGLHNEQFF
11	TRBV6-1	few	NA	TRBJ2-1	TGTGCCAGCAGTTACACGGTTGAGCAGTTCTTC	CASSYTVEQFF
16	TRBV4-3	NA	TRBD2	TRBJ2-1	TGCGCCAGCAGCCCCCGGACTAGCGGGAGCATTAATGAGCAGTTCTTC	CASSPRTSGSINEQFF
15	TRBV2	few	TRBD1	TRBJ1-1	TGTGCCAGCTCGTCTCCCGGGACAGGGGGAATCGGAGCTTTCTTT	CASSSPGTGGIGAFF
11	TRBV7-2	many	NA	TRBJ2-1	TGTGCCAGCAGCTTTCTCAATGAGCAGTTCTTC	CASSFLNEQFF
12	TRBV14	NA	NA	TRBJ2-5	TGTGCCAGCAGCACACTCCAAGAGACCCAGTACTTC	CASSTLQETQYF
13	TRBV7-3	few	NA	TRBJ2-2	TGTGCCAGCAGCTTCGAGAACACCGGGGAGCTGTTTTTT	CASSFENTGELFF
14	TRBV30	few	NA	TRBJ2-5	TGTGCCTGGAGTGTACGTTCGGGGACGGAGACCCAGTACTTC	CAWSVRSGTETQYF
15	TRBV4-3	few	NA	TRBJ2-5	TGCGCCAGCAGCCAAGTCGATTCATTAGGGGAGACCCAGTACTTC	CASSQVDSLGETQYF
13	TRBV30	NA	NA	TRBJ1-3	TGTGCCCGGGGGACCAACTCTGGAAACACCATATATTTT	CARGTNSGNTIYF
14	TRBV30	few	NA	TRBJ2-1	TGTGCCTGGAGTGTAAAGGGGAGTATTCATGAGCAGTTCTTC	CAWSVKGSIHEQFF
12	TRBV29-1	NA	NA	TRBJ1-5	TGCAGCGCCGGGACGGAGAATCAGCCCCAGCATTTT	CSAGTENQPQHF
15	TRBV25-1	NA	TRBD2	TRBJ2-3	TGTGCCAGCAGACTAGCGGGAGGGCCGGCAGATACGCAGTATTTT	CASRLAGGPADTQYF
15	TRBV7-2	few	TRBD2	TRBJ2-7	TGTGCCAGCAGCTTTAGCGGGTTTACCTCCTACGAGCAGTACTTC	CASSFSGFTSYEQYF
16	TRBV19	few	NA	TRBJ2-3	TGTGCCAGTAGTATCGCCCAGACGAGGTCCACAGATACGCAGTATTTT	CASSIAQTRSTDTQYF
13	TRBV7-9	few	TRBD1	TRBJ1-5	TGTGCCAGCAGTTTGGACAGGAATCAGCCCCAGCATTTT	CASSLDRNQPQHF
13	TRBV5-1	few	TRBD1	TRBJ1-2	TGCGCCAGCAGCCTGGACAGGGGCTATGGCTACACCTTC	CASSLDRGYGYTF
14	TRBV4-3	NA	NA	TRBJ1-1	TGCGCCAGCAGCCAAGATGGCATGGTCTCTGAAGCTTTCTTT	CASSQDGMVSEAFF
14	TRBV11-2	NA	NA	TRBJ2-5	TGTGCCAGCAGCTACGCCCGGCGACAAGAGACCCAGTACTTC	CASSYARRQETQYF
16	TRBV7-9	NA	NA	TRBJ1-2	TGTGCCAGCAGCTTAGCGGAGCGGGGATCTGGCTATGGCTACACCTTC	CASSLAERGSGYGYTF
14	TRBV7-9	NA	NA	TRBJ2-4	TGTGCCAGCAGCTTAGAGGGGGCCAAAAACATTCAGTACTTC	CASSLEGAKNIQYF
14	TRBV7-2	many	NA	TRBJ2-3	TGTGCCAGCAGCTTCGACTACGGCACAGATACGCAGTATTTT	CASSFDYGTDTQYF
12	TRBV30	few	NA	TRBJ1-5	TGTGCCTGGAGTGAAGACCGTCAGCCCCAGCATTTT	CAWSEDRQPQHF
13	TRBV30	NA	NA	TRBJ1-2	TGTGCCTGGAGTATTGGGTTTAACTATGGCTACACCTTC	CAWSIGFNYGYTF
14	TRBV4-1	NA	NA	TRBJ2-7	TGCGCCAGCAGCCAAGATCCGGGGGCCTACGAGCAGTACTTC	CASSQDPGAYEQYF
15	TRBV2	few	TRBD1	TRBJ2-5	TGTGCCAGCAGTGTAGACAGGGGGCCTAAAGAGACCCAGTACTTC	CASSVDRGPKETQYF
15	TRBV6-5	few	NA	TRBJ2-3	TGTGCCAGCAGCCAGGGGGGGGCCAGCACAGATACGCAGTATTTT	CASSQGGASTDTQYF
17	TRBV25-1	NA	NA	TRBJ1-2	TGTGCCAGCAGTGAATTCGGGGGCAGCGGCCACAACTATGGCTACACCTTC	CASSEFGGSGHNYGYTF
11	TRBV2	few	NA	TRBJ1-1	TGTGCCAGCAGTGTGGACACTGAAGCTTTCTTT	CASSVDTEAFF
15	TRBV4-1	few	NA	TRBJ1-6	TGCGCCAGCAGCCGGGAGACCCTGGGGAATTCACCCCTCCACTTT	CASSRETLGNSPLHF
16	TRBV7-2	NA	NA	TRBJ1-1	TGTGCCAGCAGCTTAGCGCGTGTGGGTTTGAACACTGAAGCTTTCTTT	CASSLARVGLNTEAFF